The clone carrying this TCR beta chain has more than one count but fewer than ten. This specimen comes from a study of T cells after somatic rescue of genetic block. Data came from immunoSEQ multiplex PCR; TCRdb stores just in-frame clones and leaves some out. The table records fewer than 150,000 clones, about 93% of them present only once. The clonotype was recovered from a woman under 30. The source material was peripheral blood mononuclear cells (PBMCs).

CDR3: CASPRRENTEAFF. CDR3 coding DNA: TGTGCCAGCCCCCGCAGGGAAAACACTGAAGCTTTCTTT. The genes are TRBV6-6 and TRBJ1-1, with D perhaps matching TRBD1 (5 bases). CDR1 is MNHNY and CDR2 is SVGAGI in the germline V gene (reference sequence). The CDR3 has 13 residues. Trimming stripped 8 bases from V and 2 bases from J, with 12 bases between.